This entry lists 6 T cell receptor beta chains sequenced from one sample in a study of T cells in pancreatic ductal adenocarcinoma. The method was immunoSEQ multiplex PCR; TCRdb's version includes in-frame clones alone and lacks a portion of them. The repertoire holds about 98,000 clones, with nearly 95% as singletons. The selected patients with pancreatic ductal adenocarcinoma had surgery but no neoadjuvant therapy. The specimen sequenced was PBMCs. The receptors originated from a human donor with pancreatic ductal adenocarcinoma.

The gene calls are TRBV2 and TRBJ2-5; 7 nucleotides line up with TRBD1. The CDR3 is 13 residues long. Germline values: CDR1 SNHLY, CDR2 FYNNEI. V dropped 10 bases and J dropped 2; count of bases not matched to a gene: 7. CDR3 coding DNA: TGTGCCACCTCTAGGGGGCCGCAAGAGACCCAGTACTTC. Residues: CATSRGPQETQYF. Full variable domain (rest looked up from reference TRBV2 and TRBJ2-5): EPEVTQTPSHQVTQMGQEVILRCVPISNHLYFYWYRQILGQKVEFLVSFYNNEISEKSEIFDDQFSVERPDGSNFTLKIRSTKLEDSAMYFCATSRGPQETQYFGPGTRLLVL.

The chain uses TRBV7-9 and TRBJ1-2, with TRBD1 matching over 7 bases. The CDR3 covers 14 residues. Unmatched junction bases numbered 9, after V lost 5 bases and J lost 6 bases. Germline lookup yields CDR1 SEHNR and CDR2 FQNEAQ (reference sequence). The CDR3 DNA is TGTGCCAGCAGCCTAGAGGGGGCGGGCGATGGCTACACCTTC. It codes for CASSLEGAGDGYTF.

This chain joins TRBV19 and TRBJ2-5; D is possibly TRBD2 (6 bases). Per germline, CDR1 LNHDA and CDR2 SQIVND (reference sequence). The germline V and J ends were trimmed by 6 bases and 5 bases, with 10 bases remaining between them. The CDR3 sequence is 12 residues long. This CDR3 is CASSAGGETQYF. In DNA form, the CDR3 reads TGTGCCAGTAGCGCAGGAGGGGAGACCCAGTACTTC.

This chain connects TRBV15 to TRBJ2-2; possible D gene TRBD2, 6 bases. The CDR3 loop spans 16 amino acids. The germline gives CDR1 LNHNV, CDR2 YYDKDF (reference sequence). The V gene lost 5 bases and the J gene lost 0 bases, with 13 bases spanning the gap. This chain's CDR3 is CATSAEGSANTGELFF. Written as DNA, the CDR3 is TGTGCCACCAGCGCGGAGGGTTCGGCGAACACCGGGGAGCTGTTTTTT.

The chain recombines TRBV7-3 with TRBJ2-7; the match to TRBD1 covers 8 bases. The CDR3 covers 15 residues. The germline CDR1 and CDR2 sequences are SGHTA and FQGTGA. The trim removed 2 bases at V and 2 bases at J, leaving 5 bases unmatched. CDR3 region: CASSLGGQGPYEQYF. The CDR3 region has the DNA TGTGCCAGCAGCTTAGGCGGACAGGGACCCTACGAGCAGTACTTC.

The chain carries TRBV5-3 and TRBJ2-5; perhaps TRBD1 as D (5 bases). TRBV5-3 is classed as an ORF, of uncertain function. The V gene lost 3 bases and the J gene lost 2 bases, with 20 bases spanning the gap. This CDR3 has 17 residues. The CDR3 sequence: CARSSSKGRVGQETQYF. In nucleotides, the CDR3 is TGTGCCAGAAGCTCGAGTAAGGGGCGAGTGGGTCAAGAGACCCAGTACTTC.